This T cell receptor beta chain comes out of a study of blood T cell repertoires in COVID-19. The ends were cut back, 0 bases at V and 2 bases at J, with 5 bases in the middle. Per germline, CDR1 GTSNPN and CDR2 SVGIG (reference sequence). The CDR3 extends over 13 amino acids. Sequencing was performed with immunoSEQ multiplex PCR; in TCRdb, only in-frame clones are kept and a portion is missing. The sample shows under 250,000 clones, approximately 90% of them seen only once. This clone turned up a few times. Source material: peripheral blood. The chain has TRBV30 and TRBJ1-5; tentative D call: TRBD1 (5 bases). The clonotype was recovered from a woman in her thirties or forties with acute or convalescent COVID-19. The CDR3, as DNA: TGTGCCTGGAGTGTACAGGGCAATCAGCCCCAGCATTTT. This sequence encodes CAWSVQGNQPQHF.